The TCR beta chain described here comes from a study of shared clonotypes between healthy human individuals. Assay used: immunoSEQ multiplex PCR; TCRdb lists only in-frame clones, some missing. The table lists some 700,000 clones, around 90% of them singletons. This clone has only one observation. What it binds is not known. Whole-study findings and limits: Represented genetic and exposure-history diversity was restricted by having few donors.

Sequences were obtained from memory CD8+ T cells from PBMCs. The subset: CD45RO+ cells pooled with CCR7-negative TemRA cells. This sequence was found in a man between 18 and 29 years old in good health. Some clones in this sample may be carry-over from other donors' samples.

The CDR3 DNA follows: TGTGCCAGCTTGGGACAGGGAATAAGCGAGCAGTACTTC. Its protein is CASLGQGISEQYF. The chain employs TRBV27 and TRBJ2-7; 9 bases line up with TRBD1. CDR3 length: 13 amino acids. In germline, CDR1 is MNHEY, CDR2 SMNVEV (reference sequence). The ends lost 8 bases at V and 6 bases at J; junction bases unmatched: 8.